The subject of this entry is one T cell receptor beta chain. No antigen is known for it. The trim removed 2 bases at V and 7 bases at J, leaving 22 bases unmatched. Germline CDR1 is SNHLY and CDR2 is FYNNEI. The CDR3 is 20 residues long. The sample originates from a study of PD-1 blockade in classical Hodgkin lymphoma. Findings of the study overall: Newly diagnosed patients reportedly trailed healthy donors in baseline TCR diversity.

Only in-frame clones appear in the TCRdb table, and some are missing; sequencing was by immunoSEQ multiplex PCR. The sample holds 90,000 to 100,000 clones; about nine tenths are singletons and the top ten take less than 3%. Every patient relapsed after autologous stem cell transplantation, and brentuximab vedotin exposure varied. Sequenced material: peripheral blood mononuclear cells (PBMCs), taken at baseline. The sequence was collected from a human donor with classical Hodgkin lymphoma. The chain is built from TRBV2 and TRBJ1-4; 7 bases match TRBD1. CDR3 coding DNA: TGTGCCAGCAGTGAATCGAGGACAGGCCAAAGGGGAGTTAATAGTGAAAAACTGTTTTTT. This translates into CASSESRTGQRGVNSEKLFF.